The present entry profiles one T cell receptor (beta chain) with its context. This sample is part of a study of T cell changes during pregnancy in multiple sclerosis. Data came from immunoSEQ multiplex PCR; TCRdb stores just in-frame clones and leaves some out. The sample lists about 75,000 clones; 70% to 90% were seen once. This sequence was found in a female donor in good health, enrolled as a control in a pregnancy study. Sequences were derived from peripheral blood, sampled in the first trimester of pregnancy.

DNA for the CDR3: TGTGCCAGCAGTTACTCGAAGGTAGCGGGGGGGTACGAGCAGTACTTC. Its translation: CASSYSKVAGGYEQYF. This chain connects TRBV6-6 to TRBJ2-7; TRBD2 matches at 11 bases. Germline V gene sequence: CDR1 MNHNY, CDR2 SVGAGI (reference sequence). V was pared by 0 bases and J by 4 bases, with 5 bases of the junction left unmatched. The CDR3 consists of 16 residues.